This T cell receptor beta chain is drawn from a study of T-cell memory formation after mild COVID-19 (dated by TCRdb to the early 2020s). For context, the study as a whole: TCR sequence clusters from the two donors were found to be largely donor specific. Two young, previously healthy adult volunteers, one female and one male, were included in the cohort. In a couple of donors, T-cell clones that expanded and contracted after mild COVID-19 were followed by sequencing TCRalpha and TCRbeta repertoires longitudinally. Here is what the overall study found, with its caveats: Contracting CD4+ clones turned up mainly in the CM and EM memory subsets, whereas EMRA was where CD8+ clones were enriched. SARS-CoV-2 specificity was not confirmed for the second-wave clones peaking on day 37. The detection of some responding clones in pre-infection memory suggests that pre-existing cross-reactive memory T cells joined the SARS-CoV-2 response. Only two mild cases were covered in the study, and larger cohorts including severe cases with pre-infection samples were considered necessary. Clones contracting from day 15 to 85 had balanced CD4/CD8 phenotypes, while a second wave expanding from day 15 to 37 was biased towards CD4+.

The CDR3 starts with the cysteine, ends with the phenylalanine, and has 19 residues. The read is trimmed to its CDR3 DNA, 57 bases read in frame from base 1. CDR1 is given as MGHRA and CDR2 as YSYEKL, both from the germline V gene. For this chain, trimming is 3 bases at the V end and 2 bases at the J end, and the number of junction bases without a gene match is 15. Of note for this clonotype: The target of this receptor is not known. No much larger clone is present one base from it, and per-base qualities are unavailable.

Sequencing instrument: Illumina NovaSeq 6000. TCRalpha and TCRbeta cDNA libraries were constructed by 5'RACE with constant-segment primers, with sample barcodes and unique molecular identifiers being introduced. RNA was extracted from every sample with Trizol reagent. Amplification of the libraries took two PCR steps, and the second step added a second sample barcode plus Illumina TruSeq adapters. The libraries were sequenced on an Illumina NovaSeq using 2 x 150 bp paired-end reads. The published analysis was carried out like this. Demultiplexing of reads and collapsing into UMI-guided consensus sequences were performed with migec v1.2.7. Using mixcr v2.1.11, UMI consensuses were aligned to TRA and TRB V and J templates and then assembled into clonotypes. Expanded or contracted clonotypes were those called significant by both edgeR and NoisET, with noise models trained on biological replicates. For edgeR calls, the thresholds were a false discovery rate-adjusted p below 0.01 and a log2 fold-change of 1. PCA with hierarchical clustering of max-normalized trajectories of the 1000 most abundant clonotypes was used as exploratory dynamics analysis. Separately sequenced CD4+ and CD8+ repertoires were used to assign the CD4 or CD8 phenotype of responding clones. Through fastp at Q25 and MiXCR, TCRdb rebuilt clones from the public reads, retaining in-frame beta chains. Entries that share a CDR3 protein sequence are merged under the most common genes and DNA. These V and J calls rely on TCRdb rather than the paper's analysis. Within this sample are about 150,000 distinct CDR3 sequences, with roughly 15% of them counted one time only. Roughly an eighth of the sample is in the top ten clones.

Ficoll-Paque density gradient centrifugation was used to isolate PBMCs. Material: PBMCs or a T cell subset sorted from them (not recorded which). The TCR originated in an adult woman who had mild COVID-19 (a few samples of this study predate the infection). The sample titles of this study are shuffled in the database, so cell type and time point are left out; the donor was told from shared clones. Recombination linked TRBV4-1 to TRBJ2-1; TRBD1 aligns with 8 central bases. The DNA sequence is as follows: TGCGCCAGCAGCCACAAGACAGGGGTACCTGTTTTTCCCTACAATGAGCAGTTCTTC. Translation gives CASSHKTGVPVFPYNEQFF.